The present TCR beta chain was sequenced within a study of T cells in Graves' hyperthyroidism and ophthalmopathy. TCR beta CDR3 region amplification was performed from RNA transcripts. Initially, a first-round RT-PCR of the TCR CDR3 employed the HTBI primer set. TCRdb re-analysed the multiplex PCR reads in MiXCR, keeping a single row per CDR3 protein. The sample lists 600,000 to 700,000 distinct CDR3 sequences, 40% to 55% occurring once. CDR1 MGHDK and CDR2 SYGVNS come from the germline V gene. V shed 5 bases and J shed 4 bases, with 17 bases lying between them. CDR3 size: 15 residues. The sample consisted of peripheral blood or thyroid tissue (not recorded which). The sequence was collected from an adult man with Graves' disease, either hyperthyroidism or ophthalmopathy (not recorded which). The genes are TRBV25-1 and TRBJ1-2; unclear D gene. CDR3: CASSYSLQQFYGYTF. The CDR3 coding sequence is TGTGCCAGCAGTTACTCATTGCAACAATTCTATGGCTACACCTTC.